This TCR beta chain was observed in a study of metastatic and nonmetastatic thyroid tumors. This clone showed up many times. V was pared by 2 bases and J by 0 bases, with 12 bases between. The CDR3 is 16 residues long. In germline, CDR1 is MDHEN, CDR2 SYDVKM. All patients were treatment-naive before thyroid surgery. TCRdb reprocessed the PCR reads using MiXCR. The sample lists about 45,000 clones, less than 4.5% seen once, with 9.8% in the top ten. The chain carries TRBV28 and TRBJ2-3; no reliable D call. This TCR was sampled from a female donor with papillary thyroid cancer or a benign thyroid nodule (not recorded which). Some clones in this sample may be carry-over from other donors' samples. Sequencing used blood. The CDR3 reads CASSLRRASSTDTQYF. The CDR3 DNA reads TGTGCCAGCAGTTTAAGGCGAGCTTCTAGCACAGATACGCAGTATTTT.